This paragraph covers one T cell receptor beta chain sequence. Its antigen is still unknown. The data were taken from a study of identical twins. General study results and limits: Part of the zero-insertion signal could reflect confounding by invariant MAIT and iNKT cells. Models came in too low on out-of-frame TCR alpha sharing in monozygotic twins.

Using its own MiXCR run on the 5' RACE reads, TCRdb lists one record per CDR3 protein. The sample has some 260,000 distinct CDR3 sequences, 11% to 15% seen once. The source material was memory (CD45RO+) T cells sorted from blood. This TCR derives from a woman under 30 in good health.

CDR3 loop: CASSPTSAENIQYF. Here the CDR3 DNA reads TGCGCCAGCAGCCCAACTAGCGCAGAAAACATTCAGTACTTC. The rearrangement joins TRBV5-1 to TRBJ2-4; TRBD2 matches 7 bases. J gave up 5 bases and V 4 bases, and 6 bases lay outside the gene matches. The CDR3 runs 14 residues. CDR1 is SGHRS, CDR2 YFSETQ, per germline.